This T cell receptor (beta chain) was found in a study of shared clonotypes between healthy human individuals (dated by TCRdb to 2020 to 2022). For context, the study as a whole: Three men and two women, aged 18 to 49 years, made up the cohort. For each donor, CD4 naive and CD4 memory were each run on three plates, CD8 naive on two plates, and CD8 memory on one plate. To increase sequencing depth and limit assay-specific biases, different laboratories used diverse techniques to prepare libraries and sequence TCR repertoires. Blood TCR repertoires of roughly 5 healthy adults were deeply sequenced to estimate repertoire size and the extent of clonotype sharing between individuals. Each donor's leukapheresis produced roughly between roughly 0.85 and 10 billion PBMCs.

As to this clone: Its recognized antigen is unknown. Per-base qualities were not stored, and no clone one base away is much larger.

Trimmed from V: 0 bases; trimmed from J: 4 bases; junction bases lacking a gene match: 3. The CDR3 runs 15 amino acids, cysteine and phenylalanine included. The read is trimmed to its CDR3 DNA, 45 bases read in frame from base 1. The germline V gene (reference sequence) supplies CDR1 LNHNV and CDR2 YYDKDF. Study-wide findings and limitations: Because the study included only a small number of donors, the genetic and exposure-history diversity represented was limited. Pairwise subsampling indicated that sequencing depth was expected to affect the degree of clonotype sharing among donors. Estimated clonotype richness was generally larger for naive than for memory subsets. Sampling was restricted to blood, and TCR repertoires in tissue are likely to differ from TCR repertoires in blood. Incomplete sequencing was indicated by rarefaction of sorted-subset datasets, despite the large sequencing depth. Sharing across several donors was observed for around 5% of naive CD4, 3.5% of naive CD8, roughly 2.4% of memory CD4, and around 0.4% of memory CD8 clonotypes. Compared with non-shared clonotypes, clonotypes shared by all four sorted-subset donors had higher generation probabilities.

Healthy HIV-negative adults with no recently reported acute infections or vaccinations were included as donors. Every donor was a Caucasian adult residing in Nashville, Tennessee, USA. CD4+ T cells were enriched through magnetic negative selection, after which naive cells were positively selected on CD45RA and the remaining negative fraction served as the memory subset. Blood was obtained by leukapheresis, after which PBMCs were separated by Ficoll-Histopaque density gradient centrifugation and cryopreserved in liquid nitrogen vapor phase. Analytical flow cytometry was used to check the purity and quantity of each magnetically sorted T cell population. Genomic DNA was isolated from every sorted fraction and measured by UV absorbance on a Nanodrop 2000c. Using the deep immunoSEQ assay, TCR CDR3 regions were amplified from genomic DNA by multiplex PCR. Extracted genomic DNA from each cell subset was spread evenly across all wells of several immunoSEQ 96-well plates, with each plate serving as a replicate. For sorted subsets, approximately 190 ng genomic DNA, equal to about 30,000 T cell genomes, was loaded into each replicate PCR. Purified libraries were measured with a Qubit 3.0 fluorometer, size-checked on a Bioanalyzer 2100, and measured again with the KAPA Library Quantification kit. Each immunoSEQ 96-well plate was sequenced on its own single-read 150-cycle Illumina NextSeq 550 flow cell. In the source study's methods: Because the immunoSEQ output held only junctional sequences and lacked quality scores, the filtering could not match the filtering applied to full-length reads. To assign V/J genes and CDR3, sequences were annotated using PyIR, a Python wrapper for IgBLAST v1.9, with IMGT germline references. Reads were removed for weak V/J assignments (E-value above 1e-6), missing CDR3, stop codons, out-of-frame junctions, or ambiguous translated residues. A V3J clonotype was defined by an identical inferred V gene, J gene, and CDR3 amino acid sequence. Percentage overlap between repertoires was calculated by dividing the number of shared unique clonotypes by the size of the smaller repertoire. RTK rarefaction, the Chao1 estimator, and Recon v2.1 estimates of unobserved clonotypes were used to assess repertoire richness. For all TCRbeta clonotypes obtained by the gDNA method from a handful of donors, generation probabilities were computed with OLGA. Entries here come from immuneACCESS through TCRdb and include only in-frame sequences with V and J called. Some clones fail to appear in such tables; in the studies checked, an unresolved V gene covers under half of the shortfall, and the cause of the remainder is unknown. V and J calls and clone size are copied from that table; D and trimming were computed from the DNA. This sample holds 2.3 million or so clones; approximately 93% were observed only once. Around 0.4% of the sample comes from the top ten.

This clonotype was obtained from a man between 18 and 35 years old in good health. Some clones in this sample may be carry-over from other donors' samples. In this chain, TRBV15 is recombined with TRBJ1-5; TRBD1 fits 7 bases in the junction. The sample consisted of naive CD4+ T cells from PBMCs. Taken with the paper, the label for cell subset or site translates to: CD45RA+ positively selected. The DNA is as follows: TGTGCCACCAGCAGAGATGTGACAGGGAATCAGCCCCAGCATTTT. Its product reads: CATSRDVTGNQPQHF. Reference TRBV15 and TRBJ1-5 proteins supply the regions before and after the CDR3; the full variable domain is: DAMVIQNPRYQVTQFGKPVTLSCSQTLNHNVMYWYQQKSSQAPKLLFHYYDKDFNNEADTPDNFQSRRPNTSFCFLDIRSPGLGDTAMYLCATSRDVTGNQPQHFGDGTRLSIL.